The 18 T cell receptor beta chains presented below share a single source sample, sequenced in a study of CD8 T cells in Susac syndrome. With random hexamers, roughly 0.45 to 1 ug RNA was reverse transcribed. TCRdb fed the immunoSEQ multiplex PCR reads into MiXCR, producing one record per CDR3 protein. The sample yields around 160,000 distinct CDR3 sequences, approximately 95% seen once. The sequenced material came from CD4+ T cells from PBMCs. These receptor sequences come from a human donor with multiple sclerosis.

CDR3 sequence reads: CASSSPASGATDTQYF. Here the CDR3 DNA reads TGTGCCAGCAGTTCCCCAGCTAGCGGGGCCACAGATACGCAGTATTTT. The J gene is TRBJ2-3, the V gene TRBV28, with 9 bases that match TRBD2. Germline lookup yields CDR1 MDHEN and CDR2 SYDVKM. J was trimmed by 2 bases and V by 4 bases; bases with no gene match: 7. This CDR3 region has 16 residues.

The chain uses TRBV2 and TRBJ1-1, with 7 bases aligning to TRBD1. The CDR3 loop spans 14 amino acids. Germline V gene lookup returns CDR1 SNHLY and CDR2 FYNNEI. After removal of 6 bases from V and 3 bases from J, the junction contained 7 bases not matched to a gene. The CDR3 DNA sequence: TGTGCCAGCAGCGGACAGGTTAGGGACACTGAAGCTTTCTTT. Amino acid sequence: CASSGQVRDTEAFF.

In this sample, this clonotype turned up once. The J gene is TRBJ2-7, the V gene TRBV7-2; D gene ambiguous. This CDR3 spans 13 amino acids. The germline V gene has CDR1 SGHTA and CDR2 FQGNSA. V gave up 5 bases and J gave up 1 base, with 9 bases separating them. For the CDR3, the DNA is TGTGCCAGCAGCAAGGACGGATCCTACGAGCAGTACTTC. This translates into CASSKDGSYEQYF.

This CDR3 reads CASSLGSTYNEQFF. CDR3 nucleotide sequence: TGTGCCAGCAGTTTAGGGAGTACCTACAATGAGCAGTTCTTC. The gene calls are TRBV28 and TRBJ2-1, with D perhaps matching TRBD2 (5 bases). Germline assignment: CDR1 MDHEN and CDR2 SYDVKM. Trimming pared 2 bases from V and 2 bases from J, leaving 7 bases between. This CDR3 contains 14 residues.

V usage is TRBV7-2 and J usage is TRBJ2-5; D is ambiguous. The germline CDR1 and CDR2 sequences are SGHTA and FQGNSA. Trimming shortened V by 5 bases and J by 1 base, and 8 bases separated the two germline ends. The CDR3 is made up of 13 amino acids. CDR3 in DNA: TGTGCCAGCAGCCCAGGACCCCAAGAGACCCAGTACTTC. Its protein product is CASSPGPQETQYF.

V gene TRBV27 combines with J gene TRBJ1-2; 11 bases are a match to TRBD1. Trimming at V came to 5 bases and at J to 2 bases, leaving 10 bases not matched to a gene. The CDR3 is 17 residues long. CDR1 and CDR2 (germline): MNHEY, SMNVEV (reference sequence). The CDR3 reads CASSAQGQGVMNYGYTF. The CDR3 nucleotides are TGTGCCAGCAGTGCGCAGGGACAGGGGGTGATGAACTATGGCTACACCTTC.

The chain carries TRBV20-1 and TRBJ2-4; D is uncertain. This CDR3 spans 11 amino acids. Trimming stripped 5 bases from V and 6 bases from J, with 8 bases between. CDR1 is DFQATT and CDR2 is SNEGSKA in the germline V gene (reference sequence). The CDR3 is CSASRLNIQYF. The CDR3, as DNA: TGCAGTGCTTCTCGATTAAACATTCAGTACTTC.

The chain recombines TRBV7-8 with TRBJ2-7, with 12 bases lining up with TRBD2. Germline V CDR1 and CDR2: SGHVS, FQNEAQ. The CDR3 is 18 amino acids. V lost 5 bases to trimming and J lost 3 bases; unmatched junction nucleotides: 14. The CDR3 here is CASSPWRLAGVPHYEQYF. The CDR3 DNA reads as TGTGCCAGCAGCCCCTGGAGACTAGCGGGAGTCCCACACTACGAGCAGTACTTC.

The rearrangement uses TRBV28 and TRBJ2-5, with no clear D. Deletions cut 7 bases from V and 3 bases from J, with 12 bases between. CDR1 is MDHEN, CDR2 SYDVKM, per germline. The CDR3 extends over 13 amino acids. DNA of the CDR3: TGTGCCAGCACCCCTTGGACGGAAGAGACCCAGTACTTC. It translates to CASTPWTEETQYF.

V gene TRBV20-1 combines with J gene TRBJ2-7; 10 nucleotides line up with TRBD1. The CDR3 totals 14 residues. Per the germline V gene, CDR1 is DFQATT and CDR2 is SNEGSKA (reference sequence). Unmatched junction bases numbered 7, after V lost 6 bases and J lost 2 bases. CDR3 sequence: CSARPGQGTYEQYF. CDR3 coding DNA: TGCAGTGCGCGACCGGGACAGGGGACCTACGAGCAGTACTTC.

The J gene is TRBJ2-5, the V gene TRBV7-9; unclear D gene. Germline CDR1 SEHNR, CDR2 FQNEAQ (reference sequence). This CDR3 has 13 amino acids. Trimming removed 2 bases from V and 5 bases from J, with 9 bases in between. CDR3 loop: CASSLSSRETQYF. For the CDR3, the DNA is TGTGCCAGCAGCTTATCTAGTCGGGAGACCCAGTACTTC.

CDR3 residues: CASSKYGRAFF. Here the CDR3 DNA reads TGTGCCAGCAGTAAGTACGGCCGAGCTTTCTTT. This chain uses TRBV27 with TRBJ1-1; D gene uncertain. Germline V CDR1 and CDR2: MNHEY, SMNVEV (reference sequence). V lost 5 bases and J 10 bases, leaving 11 bases between the germline ends. The CDR3 length is 11 residues.

J is TRBJ2-7 and V is TRBV18, with 13 bases lining up with TRBD2. Germline values: CDR1 KGHSH, CDR2 LQKENI. J was trimmed by 3 bases and V by 0 bases; bases with no gene match: 2. The length of the CDR3 is 16 residues. The CDR3 nucleotides read TGTGCCAGCTCACCACCGGGGACTAGCGGGGACTACGAGCAGTACTTC. Translation: CASSPPGTSGDYEQYF.

The chain links TRBV30 to TRBJ2-1; 13 positions match TRBD2. The CDR3 runs to 18 residues. Unmatched junction bases numbered 14, after V lost 2 bases and J lost 7 bases. Germline V gene sequence: CDR1 GTSNPN, CDR2 SVGIG (reference sequence). CDR3 sequence reads: CAWSTSGRELGRLNEQFF. The CDR3 coding sequence is TGTGCCTGGAGTACTAGCGGGAGGGAACTCGGAAGGTTGAATGAGCAGTTCTTC.

V usage is TRBV12-3 or TRBV12-4 and J usage is TRBJ1-2; maybe TRBD1 (5 bases). The germline V and J ends were trimmed by 4 bases and 3 bases, with 18 bases remaining between them. CDR3 size: 16 residues. The CDR3 DNA sequence: TGTGCCAGCAGTTCCAACAAGGGACGGGATCACTATGGCTACACCTTC. Translated, it gives CASSSNKGRDHYGYTF.

The V gene is TRBV7-9, the J gene TRBJ2-1; D possibly matches TRBD1 or TRBD2 (5 bases each). This CDR3 contains 16 residues. Trimming removed 1 base from V and 7 bases from J, with 17 bases in between. Germline-derived CDR1 and CDR2 are SEHNR and FQNEAQ (reference sequence). CDR3 DNA sequence: TGTGCCAGCAGCTTAGACGGGGCGCCGGGCCGTAATGAGCAGTTCTTC. This sequence encodes CASSLDGAPGRNEQFF. The full variable domain, rest sourced from reference TRBV7-9 and TRBJ2-1, is DTGVSQNPRHKITKRGQNVTFRCDPISEHNRLYWYRQTLGQGPEFLTYFQNEAQLEKSRLLSDRFSAERPKGSFSTLEIQRTEQGDSAMYLCASSLDGAPGRNEQFFGPGTRLTVL.

This clonotype was recorded only once. The chain has TRBV5-4 and TRBJ2-2, with D possibly TRBD1 on 6 matching bases. CDR3 length: 14 residues. V lost 2 bases, J lost 5 bases, and 10 bases lay in between. Germline CDR1 reads SGHNT; CDR2 reads YYREEE (reference sequence). The CDR3 loop reads CASSFWTDTGELFF. In DNA form, the CDR3 reads TGTGCCAGCAGCTTTTGGACAGATACCGGGGAGCTGTTTTTT.

V and J are TRBV6-2 or TRBV6-3 and TRBJ2-5, with D perhaps TRBD1 or TRBD2 (5 bases each). CDR1 MNHEY and CDR2 SVGEGT come from the germline V gene. The CDR3 runs 15 residues. Trimming removed 6 bases at V and 3 bases at J, with 17 bases between. Here the CDR3 DNA reads TGTGCCAGCAGCCGAAACCCCGGGACGAAAGAGACCCAGTACTTC. Its translation: CASSRNPGTKETQYF.